The rows below give T cell receptor beta chains drawn from one sample of a study of blood T cell repertoires in COVID-19. Profiled with immunoSEQ multiplex PCR; TCRdb holds only in-frame clones, not every one. The sample carries under 300,000 clones, roughly 87% recorded once. The sequenced sample was PBMCs or T cells enriched from blood (not recorded which). The receptors come from a woman aged 30 to 39 with acute COVID-19. CDR3s include the opening cysteine and the closing phenylalanine or tryptophan. A D gene is named only where the DNA matches it firmly. Size is stated for part of the rows, as once, few or many counts, or as a class when the clone is expanded.

>TRBV7-9|TRBD2|TRBJ2-5|once
TGTGCCAGCAGTCTACTAGCGGGAGAGACCCAGTACTTC
CASSLLAGETQYF
>TRBV7-9|NA|TRBJ2-1|NA
TGTGCCAGCAGGGGGACTCCTAGCCGGGGCAATGAGCAGTTCTTC
CASRGTPSRGNEQFF
>TRBV7-9|NA|TRBJ1-1|NA
TGTGCCAGCAGCCATAGACTAGCCGGGGCTGCGAACACTGAAGCTTTCTTT
CASSHRLAGAANTEAFF
>TRBV9|NA|TRBJ2-6|NA
TGTGCCAGCAGCGTAGCTACGTTTTCTGTGTCCTCTGGGGCCAACGTCCTGACTTTC
CASSVATFSVSSGANVLTF
>TRBV7-3|NA|TRBJ1-1|NA
TGTGCCAGCAGCTTACCAGGGAACACTGAAGCTTTCTTT
CASSLPGNTEAFF
>TRBV27|TRBD1|TRBJ2-3|NA
TGTGCCAGCAGTTTATACAGGGGTAAGGGCACAGATACGCAGTATTTT
CASSLYRGKGTDTQYF
>TRBV28|TRBD1|TRBJ1-4|NA
TGTGCCAGCAGCAATCAGGGGGCAGGGGAAAAACTGTTTTTT
CASSNQGAGEKLFF
>TRBV6-5|TRBD1|TRBJ1-5|few
TGTGCCAGCAGCGCAGGACAGGGGGTGGGTCAGCCCCAGCATTTT
CASSAGQGVGQPQHF
>TRBV10-1|NA|TRBJ2-3|once
TGCGCCAGCAGTGACTGGGCACCACCCCCTAGCACAGATACGCAGTATTTT
CASSDWAPPPSTDTQYF
>TRBV6-6|NA|TRBJ1-3|NA
TGTGCCAGCAGCTCCAGGACCCCAGGGTTGGGACTCTCTGGAAACACCATATATTTT
CASSSRTPGLGLSGNTIYF
>TRBV2|NA|TRBJ2-7|NA
TGTGCCAGCAGTGATTACAAGGGGGTCTCCTACGAGCAGTACTTC
CASSDYKGVSYEQYF
>TRBV7-9|NA|TRBJ1-5|NA
TGTGCCAGCAGCTTAGGGGGGACAAACATGGGCAATCAGCCCCAGCATTTT
CASSLGGTNMGNQPQHF
>TRBV4-3|TRBD1|TRBJ2-3|once
TGCGCCAGCAGCCAAGATCGACAGGGGGACCCCCTGGATACGCAGTATTTT
CASSQDRQGDPLDTQYF
>TRBV6-2/TRBV6-3|NA|TRBJ2-2|NA
TGTGCCAGCAGTCTCAGCACCGGGGAGCTGTTTTTT
CASSLSTGELFF
>TRBV19|NA|TRBJ1-5|NA
TGTGCCAGTACGTGGGGGGGAGTGAATCAGCCCCAGCATTTT
CASTWGGVNQPQHF
>TRBV3-1/TRBV3-2|TRBD1|TRBJ2-7|few
TGTGCCAGCAGCCAAGGAGACAGGGTGCAGGCCGAGCAGTACTTC
CASSQGDRVQAEQYF
>TRBV7-3|TRBD2|TRBJ2-3|NA
TGTGCCAGCAGCTCCCAGCGGGGGGGCACAGATACGCAGTATTTT
CASSSQRGGTDTQYF
>TRBV19|TRBD1|TRBJ2-7|NA
TGTGCCAGTAGCCTCCGGCGTGGGACAGGGACCTACGAGCAGTACTTC
CASSLRRGTGTYEQYF
>TRBV5-1|TRBD1|TRBJ1-1|once
TGCGCCAGCAGCTTGGATCGACAGGGGGCTTGGACTGAAGCTTTCTTT
CASSLDRQGAWTEAFF
>TRBV5-1|NA|TRBJ2-3|NA
TGCGCCAGCAGCGGGGCCGACACTAGCACAGATACGCAGTATTTT
CASSGADTSTDTQYF
>TRBV18|NA|TRBJ2-2|NA
TGTGCCAGCTCACGCTTGAAACCGGGACAAACGAACACCGGGGAGCTGTTTTTT
CASSRLKPGQTNTGELFF
>TRBV28|TRBD1|TRBJ1-1|NA
TGTGCCAGCAGTTTGGGACAGTCGAACACTGAAGCTTTCTTT
CASSLGQSNTEAFF
>TRBV19|TRBD1|TRBJ2-2|once
TGTGCCAGTAGTAGTGGGGGGACAGGGAACACCGGGGAGCTGTTTTTT
CASSSGGTGNTGELFF
>TRBV12-3/TRBV12-4|NA|TRBJ1-3|NA
TGTGCCAGCCAACAGGGAACCGGCACCATATATTTT
CASQQGTGTIYF
>TRBV13|NA|TRBJ1-6|NA
TGTGCCAGCAGCTTAGAGGCTAGGGTCAGGGAAAGATCACCCCTCCACTTT
CASSLEARVRERSPLHF
>TRBV27|NA|TRBJ1-2|NA
TGTGCCAGCAGTCGCCAGGGGCCGTATGGCTACACCTTC
CASSRQGPYGYTF
>TRBV20-1|NA|TRBJ2-1|NA
TGCAGTGCTAGACAGTACAATGAGCAGTTCTTC
CSARQYNEQFF
>TRBV2|TRBD1|TRBJ1-6|NA
TGTGCCAGCAGTGGACCGGGACAGGGGTTACCCCTCCACTTT
CASSGPGQGLPLHF
>TRBV7-9|TRBD1|TRBJ1-2|NA
TGTGCCAGCAGCACACCGACCGGGACAGGGGTTGGCTACACCTTC
CASSTPTGTGVGYTF
>TRBV28|NA|TRBJ2-3|many
TGTGCCAGCAGTCCATCGCCGGCGGTCACAGATACGCAGTATTTT
CASSPSPAVTDTQYF
>TRBV28|TRBD2|TRBJ2-2|NA
TGTGCCAGCAGTTGGCCCGGCGGGGGGGACACCGGGGAGCTGTTTTTT
CASSWPGGGDTGELFF
>TRBV5-4|NA|TRBJ2-3|NA
TGTGCCAGCAGGGCCCCAGGGGATACGCAGTATTTT
CASRAPGDTQYF
>TRBV15|NA|TRBJ2-1|NA
TGTGCCACCAGCAGAGTCGACTCGTACAATGAGCAGTTCTTC
CATSRVDSYNEQFF
>TRBV7-3|NA|TRBJ2-6|once
TGTGCCAGCAGCCGACAGCCCTCCACCTCTGGGGCCAACGTCCTGACTTTC
CASSRQPSTSGANVLTF
>TRBV9|NA|TRBJ2-2|NA
TGTGCCAGCAGCGTACTAGGGAACACCGGGGAGCTGTTTTTT
CASSVLGNTGELFF
>TRBV3-1/TRBV3-2|TRBD2|TRBJ2-5|NA
TGTGCCAGCAGCTTCCGGGGGGAAGAGACCCAGTACTTC
CASSFRGEETQYF
>TRBV9|TRBD2|TRBJ2-1|NA
TGTGCCAGCAGCGTAGGGAGAGGGGGACTAGGGCCCTACAATGAGCAGTTCTTC
CASSVGRGGLGPYNEQFF
>TRBV2|NA|TRBJ1-6|NA
TGTGCCAGCAGTGAGTGGACAGTAGAGACCCTCCACTTT
CASSEWTVETLHF
>TRBV20-1|NA|TRBJ1-1|NA
TGCAGTGCTAGACGTAATACTGAAGCTTTCTTT
CSARRNTEAFF
>TRBV12-3/TRBV12-4|NA|TRBJ1-2|NA
TGTGCCAGCAGTCAGCAGGGGAACTATGGCTACACCTTC
CASSQQGNYGYTF
>TRBV9|TRBD1|TRBJ1-5|NA
TGTGCCAGCAGCGGACAGGGGTTTGGTCAGCCCCAGCATTTT
CASSGQGFGQPQHF
>TRBV5-1|NA|TRBJ2-5|once
TGCGCCAGCAGCTTGGGAGGGCTTCGGGAGACCCAGTACTTC
CASSLGGLRETQYF
>TRBV19|NA|TRBJ1-3|few
TGTGCCAGTAGAGGATTGAAGGGGAAGAGCTCTGGAAACACCATATATTTT
CASRGLKGKSSGNTIYF
>TRBV5-1|NA|TRBJ1-2|NA
TGCGCCAGCAGCTTGGTACAGGGATCCTATGGCTACACCTTC
CASSLVQGSYGYTF
>TRBV4-1|TRBD1|TRBJ1-1|NA
TGCGCCAGCAGCCAGCAACAGGGGGGCACTGAAGCTTTCTTT
CASSQQQGGTEAFF
>TRBV20-1|NA|TRBJ2-1|NA
TGCAGTGCTAGACGGGAGAATGAGCAGTTCTTC
CSARRENEQFF
>TRBV29-1|TRBD1|TRBJ2-1|NA
TGCAGCGCAAGGACAGGGGGGAATGAGCAGTTCTTC
CSARTGGNEQFF
>TRBV10-3|NA|TRBJ1-3|NA
TGTGCCATCAGTGAGACAGGGTCTGGAAACACCATATATTTT
CAISETGSGNTIYF
>TRBV28|NA|TRBJ1-5|NA
TGTGCCAGCAGTTCGCTTGGCGGGGTATTTCAGCCCCAGCATTTT
CASSSLGGVFQPQHF
>TRBV20-1|NA|TRBJ2-7|NA
TGCAGTGCTAGGGACATTTACGAGCAGTACTTC
CSARDIYEQYF
>TRBV5-6|NA|TRBJ1-5|NA
TGTGCCAGCAGCTCTACAGGCGAAGATATTGCTCAGCCCCAGCATTTT
CASSSTGEDIAQPQHF
>TRBV3-1/TRBV3-2|NA|TRBJ2-4|NA
TGTGCCAGCAGCCAAGATCCCCCTTTGCGGGCAGGTAGGAACATTCAGTACTTC
CASSQDPPLRAGRNIQYF
>TRBV2|TRBD2|TRBJ2-3|NA
TGTGCCAGCAGTGCGGCTAGCGGGGGGGCCTTCGGAAAGTATTTT
CASSAASGGAFGKYF
>TRBV12-3/TRBV12-4|NA|TRBJ2-1|NA
TGTGCCAGCAGTTTTCCGCGGAAAGGGCAGTTCTTC
CASSFPRKGQFF
>TRBV27|NA|TRBJ1-5|NA
TGTGCCAGCAGTTCTCTCTATAGCAATCAGCCCCAGCATTTT
CASSSLYSNQPQHF
>TRBV19|NA|TRBJ2-3|NA
TGTGCCAGTAGCGCGTTTGTTGGAGCTAAAGATACGCAGTATTTT
CASSAFVGAKDTQYF
>TRBV30|NA|TRBJ1-1|NA
TGTGCCTGGAGTAGGGACTTTGGTAACACTGAAGCTTTCTTT
CAWSRDFGNTEAFF